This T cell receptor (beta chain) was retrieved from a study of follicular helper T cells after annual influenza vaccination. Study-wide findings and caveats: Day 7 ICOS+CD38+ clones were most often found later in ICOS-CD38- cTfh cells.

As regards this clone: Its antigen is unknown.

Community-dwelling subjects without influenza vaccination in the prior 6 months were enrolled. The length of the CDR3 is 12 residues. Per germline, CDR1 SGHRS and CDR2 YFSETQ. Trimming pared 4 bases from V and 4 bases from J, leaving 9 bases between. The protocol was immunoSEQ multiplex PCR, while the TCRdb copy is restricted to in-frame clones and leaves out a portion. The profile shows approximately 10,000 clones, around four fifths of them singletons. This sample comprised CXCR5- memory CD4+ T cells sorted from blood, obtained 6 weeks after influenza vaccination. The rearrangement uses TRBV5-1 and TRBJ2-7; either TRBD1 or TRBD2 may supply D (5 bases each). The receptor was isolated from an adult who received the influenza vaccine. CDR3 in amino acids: CASSPEGYEQYF. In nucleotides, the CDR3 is TGCGCCAGCAGCCCAGAGGGGTACGAGCAGTACTTC.